This is a list of T cell receptor beta chains from one sample in a study of cytomegalovirus exposure and HLA in healthy donors. Profiled with immunoSEQ multiplex PCR; TCRdb holds only in-frame clones, not every one. The sample records about 160,000 clones, about 90% being singletons. The sample taken for sequencing was PBMCs. These receptors were collected from a man younger than 30 in good health and CMV-seropositive. Each CDR3 is given with its conserved first and last residue. Fields, in order: J gene, clone size, V gene, CDR3 length, D gene, CDR3 protein, CDR3 DNA. The D gene is left open where the match is weak. Not all rows give a size; the values are once, few, many and, for expanded clones, a class.

j_call: TRBJ2-7
clone_size: .
v_call: TRBV6-6
cdr3_length: 15
d_call: .
cdr3_aa: CASSYFRDGLYEQYF
cdr3_nt: TGTGCCAGCAGTTACTTCAGAGATGGGCTCTACGAGCAGTACTTC

j_call: TRBJ1-5
clone_size: .
v_call: TRBV28
cdr3_length: 19
d_call: .
cdr3_aa: CASRAPPGQAIRRHQPQHF
cdr3_nt: TGTGCCAGCAGGGCCCCTCCGGGACAAGCTATCCGACGGCATCAGCCCCAGCATTTT

j_call: TRBJ2-1
clone_size: once
v_call: TRBV5-4
cdr3_length: 14
d_call: TRBD2
cdr3_aa: CASSAGLAYNEQFF
cdr3_nt: TGTGCCAGCAGCGCGGGACTAGCCTACAATGAGCAGTTCTTC

j_call: TRBJ2-3
clone_size: .
v_call: TRBV7-9
cdr3_length: 14
d_call: .
cdr3_aa: CASSLISSTDTQYF
cdr3_nt: TGTGCCAGCAGCTTAATCAGTTCCACAGATACGCAGTATTTT

j_call: TRBJ1-1
clone_size: .
v_call: TRBV9
cdr3_length: 14
d_call: .
cdr3_aa: CASSPQGEDTEAFF
cdr3_nt: TGTGCCAGCAGCCCACAGGGTGAGGACACTGAAGCTTTCTTT

j_call: TRBJ2-2
clone_size: .
v_call: TRBV14
cdr3_length: 14
d_call: .
cdr3_aa: CASSQRLLPGELFF
cdr3_nt: TGTGCCAGCAGCCAGAGGTTGCTACCTGGGGAGCTGTTTTTT

j_call: TRBJ2-7
clone_size: few
v_call: TRBV19
cdr3_length: 11
d_call: .
cdr3_aa: CASSMGRRQYF
cdr3_nt: TGTGCCAGTAGTATGGGGAGGAGACAGTACTTC

j_call: TRBJ1-1
clone_size: .
v_call: TRBV9
cdr3_length: 15
d_call: .
cdr3_aa: CASSVVKQGRTEAFF
cdr3_nt: TGTGCCAGCAGCGTAGTTAAGCAGGGTCGAACTGAAGCTTTCTTT

j_call: TRBJ2-7
clone_size: .
v_call: TRBV29-1
cdr3_length: 13
d_call: TRBD2
cdr3_aa: CSVLLAGPYEQYF
cdr3_nt: TGCAGCGTTTTATTAGCGGGACCCTACGAGCAGTACTTC

j_call: TRBJ1-1
clone_size: .
v_call: TRBV19
cdr3_length: 16
d_call: .
cdr3_aa: CASSIGGRALGTEAFF
cdr3_nt: TGTGCCAGTAGTATAGGAGGCAGGGCCCTGGGCACTGAAGCTTTCTTT

j_call: TRBJ1-5
clone_size: .
v_call: TRBV27
cdr3_length: 14
d_call: TRBD1
cdr3_aa: CASSPGQGHQPQHF
cdr3_nt: TGTGCCAGCAGTCCGGGACAGGGTCATCAGCCCCAGCATTTT

j_call: TRBJ2-7
clone_size: .
v_call: TRBV27
cdr3_length: 14
d_call: .
cdr3_aa: CASSSRDTIYEQYF
cdr3_nt: TGTGCCAGCAGTTCACGGGACACCATATACGAGCAGTACTTC

j_call: TRBJ2-7
clone_size: .
v_call: TRBV18
cdr3_length: 15
d_call: .
cdr3_aa: CASSPGGKSSYEQYF
cdr3_nt: TGTGCCAGCTCACCAGGGGGGAAATCATCCTACGAGCAGTACTTC

j_call: TRBJ2-3
clone_size: .
v_call: TRBV5-1
cdr3_length: 14
d_call: TRBD2
cdr3_aa: CASSSTSGTDTQYF
cdr3_nt: TGCGCCAGCAGCTCGACTAGCGGCACAGATACGCAGTATTTT

j_call: TRBJ1-1
clone_size: .
v_call: TRBV5-6
cdr3_length: 13
d_call: .
cdr3_aa: CASSLIESTEAFF
cdr3_nt: TGTGCCAGCAGCTTGATTGAGAGCACTGAAGCTTTCTTT

j_call: TRBJ2-7
clone_size: .
v_call: TRBV28
cdr3_length: 12
d_call: .
cdr3_aa: CASSTPGKEQYF
cdr3_nt: TGTGCCAGCAGTACCCCGGGTAAGGAGCAGTACTTC

j_call: TRBJ2-1
clone_size: .
v_call: TRBV11-1
cdr3_length: 17
d_call: TRBD1
cdr3_aa: CASSLRLVAGGGDEQFF
cdr3_nt: TGTGCCAGCAGTCTTAGGTTGGTGGCAGGGGGCGGGGATGAGCAGTTCTTC